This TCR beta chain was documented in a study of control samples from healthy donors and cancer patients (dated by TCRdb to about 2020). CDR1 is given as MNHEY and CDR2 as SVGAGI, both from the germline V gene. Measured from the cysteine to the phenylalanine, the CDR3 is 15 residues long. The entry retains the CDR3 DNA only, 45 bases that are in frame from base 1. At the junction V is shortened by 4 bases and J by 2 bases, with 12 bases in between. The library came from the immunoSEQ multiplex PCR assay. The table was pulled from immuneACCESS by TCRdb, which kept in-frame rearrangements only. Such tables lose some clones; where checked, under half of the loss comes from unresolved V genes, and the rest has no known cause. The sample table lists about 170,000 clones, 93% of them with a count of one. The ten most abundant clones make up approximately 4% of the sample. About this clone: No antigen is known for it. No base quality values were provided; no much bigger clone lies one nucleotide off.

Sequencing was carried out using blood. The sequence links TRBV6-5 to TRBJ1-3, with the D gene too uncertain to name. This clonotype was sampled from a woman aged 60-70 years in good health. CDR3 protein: CASSSPARTGNTIYF. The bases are TGTGCCAGCAGTTCGCCGGCCAGAACTGGAAACACCATATATTTT.